The 28 T cell receptor beta chains given below trace back to one sample, sequenced in a study of blood T cell repertoires in COVID-19. Assay used: immunoSEQ multiplex PCR; TCRdb lists only in-frame clones, some missing. The data contain around 250,000 clones, 85% to 90% of them singletons. The sequencing input was peripheral blood. These TCRs come from a man aged 18 to 29 with active or convalescent COVID-19.

The CDR3 sequence: CASSEQGAGTEAFF. DNA for the CDR3: TGTGCCAGCAGTGAACAGGGGGCTGGGACTGAAGCTTTCTTT. The rearrangement links TRBV2 to TRBJ1-1, with 8 bases aligning to TRBD1. From germline, CDR1 is SNHLY and CDR2 FYNNEI. The V gene end was trimmed by 2 bases and the J gene end by 5 bases; junction bases not matched to a gene: 4. The CDR3 runs to 14 residues.

V gene TRBV29-1 combines with J gene TRBJ2-7, with 10 bases fitting TRBD2. Germline V gene data show CDR1 as SQVTM and CDR2 as ANQGSEA. J gave up 6 bases and V 4 bases, and 3 bases lay outside the gene matches. This CDR3 region has 12 residues. CDR3 sequence: CSVGIAGGEQYF. CDR3 coding DNA: TGCAGCGTTGGTATAGCGGGAGGCGAGCAGTACTTC.

The chain links TRBV21-1 to TRBJ2-3; TRBD2 is taken as the D call from the table, unchecked against the DNA. TRBV21-1 is a pseudogene locus. This CDR3 has 17 amino acids. This CDR3 reads CASSKFGTSGITDTQYF. CDR3 sequence (DNA): TGTGCCAGCAGCAAATTTGGGACTAGCGGGATCACAGATACGCAGTATTTT.

The chain uses TRBV7-9 and TRBJ1-4; D not certain. Looked up from germline, CDR1 is SEHNR and CDR2 is FQNEAQ (reference sequence). Trimming shortened V by 8 bases and J by 8 bases, and 15 bases separated the two germline ends. This CDR3 is built from 13 residues. CDR3 DNA: TGTGCCAGCGGGCCGGAGGGAACCGAAAAACTGTTTTTT. This gives the protein CASGPEGTEKLFF.

V and J are TRBV30 and TRBJ1-5, with unresolved D. Germline V gene lookup returns CDR1 GTSNPN and CDR2 SVGIG (reference sequence). The CDR3 spans 14 residues. The V and J ends lost 1 base and 4 bases respectively, with 11 bases between them. CDR3 coding DNA: TGTGCCTGGAGTGCCCCGGGATTTAATCAGCCCCAGCATTTT. Its protein product is CAWSAPGFNQPQHF. Full variable domain (remainder filled in from reference TRBV30 and TRBJ1-5): SQTIHQWPATLVQPVGSPLSLECTVEGTSNPNLYWYRQAAGRGLQLLFYSVGIGQISSEVPQNLSASRPQDRQFILSSKKLLLSDSGFYLCAWSAPGFNQPQHFGDGTRLSIL.

This clone was picked up one time. The rearrangement joins TRBV24-1 to TRBJ2-3; no reliable D call. V shed 10 bases and J shed 4 bases, with 8 bases lying between them. The CDR3 contains 11 residues. The germline V gene encodes CDR1 KGHDR and CDR2 SFDVKD. The CDR3 coding sequence is TGTGCCACGAGCCGTTCAGATACGCAGTATTTT. It encodes CATSRSDTQYF.

J is TRBJ2-2 and V is TRBV5-4; possibly TRBD2 for D (6 bases). The CDR3 runs 16 residues. CDR1 and CDR2 from the germline V gene are SGHNT and YYREEE (reference sequence). Between the trimmed V and J ends, which lost 5 bases and 4 bases, there was a span of 18 bases. Here the CDR3 reads CASRSQISEGTGELFF. In nucleotides, the CDR3 is TGTGCCAGCAGATCCCAGATTTCGGAGGGCACCGGGGAGCTGTTTTTT.

In this sample, this clone turned up once. The rearrangement joins TRBV3-1 (or the pseudogene TRBV3-2) to TRBJ1-1, with 7 nucleotides matching TRBD1. This CDR3 contains 15 residues. Germline CDR1 and CDR2: LGHDT and YNNKEL (reference sequence). Trimming at V came to 4 bases and at J to 2 bases, leaving 7 bases not matched to a gene. CDR3 nucleotide sequence: TGTGCCAGCAGCCTACAGGGGCAGGGAAACACTGAAGCTTTCTTT. Translation: CASSLQGQGNTEAFF.

The genes are TRBV11-3 and TRBJ2-5; TRBD2 matches at 13 bases. The CDR3 is 16 residues long. V shed 4 bases, J shed 4 bases, and the junction held 6 bases outside the gene matches. Germline V gene data show CDR1 as SGHNT and CDR2 as YENEEA. The CDR3 reads CASSSWTSGSPETQYF. DNA for the CDR3: TGTGCCAGCAGCTCATGGACTAGCGGGAGCCCAGAGACCCAGTACTTC. Looking up the rest from reference TRBV11-3 and TRBJ2-5 gives the full variable domain: EAGVVQSPRYKIIEKKQPVAFWCNPISGHNTLYWYLQNLGQGPELLIRYENEEAVDDSQLPKDRFSAERLKGVDSTLKIQPAELGDSAVYLCASSSWTSGSPETQYFGPGTRLLVL.

The rearrangement links TRBV6-1 to TRBJ2-5, with D maybe TRBD2 (5 bases). This CDR3 has 16 amino acids. Germline values: CDR1 MNHNS, CDR2 SASEGT. V was cut by 4 bases and J by 7 bases, with 22 bases left in between. The CDR3: CASSVGGGTVRRTQYF. CDR3 sequence (DNA): TGTGCCAGCAGTGTAGGAGGTGGAACTGTTCGGAGGACCCAGTACTTC.

The chain links TRBV9 to TRBJ1-4, with D possibly matching TRBD1 (5 bases). V lost 6 bases and J 0 bases, leaving 18 bases between the germline ends. CDR1 SGDLS and CDR2 YYNGEE come from the germline V gene. The CDR3 length is 17 residues. In DNA, the CDR3 is TGTGCCAGCACCCCCGGCACAGGCTTTGCAACTAATGAAAAACTGTTTTTT. Protein product: CASTPGTGFATNEKLFF.

The CDR3 bases are TGTGCCAGCAGTTTAGGTGCGGGCCAAGAGACCCAGTACTTC. As protein: CASSLGAGQETQYF. This chain joins TRBV6-5 and TRBJ2-5, with D tentatively TRBD2 (5 bases). This CDR3 has 14 residues. V lost 4 bases and J lost 1, with 10 bases in between. Germline V gives CDR1 MNHEY, CDR2 SVGAGI.

This clone was found a few times. The chain recombines TRBV11-3 with TRBJ2-7; D is possibly TRBD2 (6 bases). This CDR3 comprises 15 residues. Germline loops: CDR1 SGHNT, CDR2 YENEEA. Between the trimmed V and J ends, which lost 5 bases and 2 bases, there was a span of 16 bases. The CDR3 nucleotides are TGTGCCAGCAGCAACCCGAGTGGGGGGACCTACGAGCAGTACTTC. This translates into CASSNPSGGTYEQYF.

J is TRBJ2-1 and V is TRBV19; possibly TRBD1 for D (6 bases). Germline V lookup: CDR1 LNHDA, CDR2 SQIVND (reference sequence). V shed 5 bases and J shed 7 bases, with 18 bases lying between them. The CDR3 length is 15 residues. CDR3 in DNA: TGTGCCAGTAGTGTAACAGGGAACTATAGAAATGAGCAGTTCTTC. It encodes CASSVTGNYRNEQFF.

The chain recombines TRBV7-2 with TRBJ1-2; D uncertain. The CDR3 sequence is 13 residues long. Trimming shortened V by 1 base and J by 6 bases, and 9 bases separated the two germline ends. In germline, CDR1 is SGHTA, CDR2 FQGNSA. The CDR3 reads CASSLEDGNGYTF. The DNA for the CDR3 is TGTGCCAGCAGCTTAGAGGACGGGAATGGCTACACCTTC.

V gene TRBV7-6 combines with J gene TRBJ2-1; the D gene is possibly TRBD1 (5 bases). Germline CDR1 SGHVS, CDR2 FNYEAQ. The CDR3 loop spans 16 amino acids. V lost 4 bases, J lost 6 bases, and 19 bases lay in between. Here the CDR3 reads CASSSLAPGMFNEQFF. DNA of the CDR3: TGTGCCAGCAGCTCCTTGGCGCCAGGGATGTTCAATGAGCAGTTCTTC.

The V and J genes are TRBV4-1 and TRBJ1-4; 9 nucleotides agree with TRBD1. The CDR3 sequence is 13 residues long. Germline V CDR1 and CDR2: MGHRA, YSYEKL. Unmatched junction bases numbered 4, after V lost 8 bases and J lost 6 bases. CDR3 sequence: CASHGTGHEKLFF. DNA for the CDR3: TGCGCCAGCCATGGGACAGGGCATGAAAAACTGTTTTTT.

The chain is built from TRBV3-1 (or the pseudogene TRBV3-2) and TRBJ1-1; D is unresolved. The V gene's germline CDR1 is LGHDT and CDR2 YNNKEL (reference sequence). This CDR3 spans 14 amino acids. The V and J ends lost 1 base and 3 bases respectively, with 9 bases between them. DNA of the CDR3: TGTGCCAGCAGCCAAGTACCAGCGGACACTGAAGCTTTCTTT. It translates to CASSQVPADTEAFF.

The rearrangement uses TRBV2 and TRBJ2-5; D is undetermined. Per germline, CDR1 SNHLY and CDR2 FYNNEI. CDR3 length equals 14 residues. V was cut by 7 bases and J by 3 bases, with 15 bases left in between. The CDR3 reads CASKTDPAEETQYF. Here the CDR3 DNA reads TGTGCCAGCAAAACAGACCCGGCCGAAGAGACCCAGTACTTC.

This chain joins TRBV28 and TRBJ2-1; a possible D gene is TRBD1 (6 bases). The CDR3 covers 16 residues. Trimming took 1 base from V and 0 from J, leaving 10 bases between them. Germline CDR1 MDHEN, CDR2 SYDVKM. This CDR3 reads CASSLFTGSSYNEQFF. For the CDR3, the DNA is TGTGCCAGCAGTTTATTTACAGGGAGCTCCTACAATGAGCAGTTCTTC.

The rearrangement uses TRBV18 and TRBJ1-5; a possible D gene is TRBD1 (6 bases). Germline V lookup: CDR1 KGHSH, CDR2 LQKENI. V shed 4 bases and J shed 8 bases, with 15 bases lying between them. The CDR3 loop spans 14 amino acids. CDR3 nucleotides: TGTGCCAGCTCACAACAAACAGGGTTGGAGCCCCAGCATTTT. Translation gives CASSQQTGLEPQHF.

This rearrangement joins TRBV2 to TRBJ2-1, with 8 nucleotides matching TRBD2. The CDR3 runs to 14 residues. Germline values: CDR1 SNHLY, CDR2 FYNNEI. Unmatched junction bases numbered 7, after V lost 6 bases and J lost 6 bases. CDR3 bases: TGTGCCAGCAGGTTTCGGGGGGGCGGCAATGAGCAGTTCTTC. Translating it yields CASRFRGGGNEQFF.

The chain links TRBV2 to TRBJ2-7; D may be TRBD1 (5 bases). Trimming took 4 bases from V and 1 from J, leaving 11 bases between them. This CDR3 spans 14 amino acids. Germline loops: CDR1 SNHLY, CDR2 FYNNEI. Here the CDR3 reads CASSGQGGSYEQYF. The CDR3 nucleotides read TGTGCCAGCAGTGGGCAGGGTGGTTCCTACGAGCAGTACTTC. Full variable domain (missing parts from reference TRBV2 and TRBJ2-7): EPEVTQTPSHQVTQMGQEVILRCVPISNHLYFYWYRQILGQKVEFLVSFYNNEISEKSEIFDDQFSVERPDGSNFTLKIRSTKLEDSAMYFCASSGQGGSYEQYFGPGTRLTVT.

V usage is TRBV18 and J usage is TRBJ1-6; D is unresolved. This CDR3 is built from 14 residues. Germline lookup yields CDR1 KGHSH and CDR2 LQKENI. V was clipped by 2 bases and J by 14 bases, with 16 bases between them. In nucleotides, the CDR3 is TGTGCCAGCTCACCAATAGAGGGCCCGGCTACCCTCCACTTT. Amino acid sequence: CASSPIEGPATLHF.

The chain couples TRBV3-1 (or the pseudogene TRBV3-2) to TRBJ1-2; perhaps TRBD1 as D (5 bases). V dropped 4 bases and J dropped 4 bases, with 13 bases sitting between them. The CDR3 has 14 residues. Germline assignment: CDR1 LGHDT and CDR2 YNNKEL (reference sequence). As DNA, the CDR3 is TGTGCCAGCAGCCTGCGGGACGGGCCCTATGGCTACACCTTC. This sequence encodes CASSLRDGPYGYTF.

This clone was seen just once. V gene TRBV25-1 combines with J gene TRBJ1-2; a weak D match, TRBD1 (5 bases). This CDR3 is 14 amino acids long. The germline gives CDR1 MGHDK, CDR2 SYGVNS. Trimming pared 4 bases from V and 3 bases from J, leaving 12 bases between. CDR3 in DNA: TGTGCCAGCAGTGGCCAACAGGACCACTATGGCTACACCTTC. Translated, it gives CASSGQQDHYGYTF.

This chain uses TRBV19 with TRBJ2-1; 7 nucleotides match TRBD1. There are 17 residues in the CDR3. Germline-derived CDR1 and CDR2 are LNHDA and SQIVND (reference sequence). V dropped 4 bases and J dropped 7; count of bases not matched to a gene: 16. The CDR3 spells CASSRGYETGRINEQFF. As DNA, the CDR3 is TGTGCCAGTAGTAGGGGCTATGAGACAGGGAGAATTAATGAGCAGTTCTTC. Looking up the rest from reference TRBV19 and TRBJ2-1 gives the full variable domain: DGGITQSPKYLFRKEGQNVTLSCEQNLNHDAMYWYRQDPGQGLRLIYYSQIVNDFQKGDIAEGYSVSREKKESFPLTVTSAQKNPTAFYLCASSRGYETGRINEQFFGPGTRLTVL.

V is TRBV12-3 or TRBV12-4 and J is TRBJ1-3; D uncertain. This CDR3 has 13 residues. V lost 4 bases and J lost 3, with 7 bases in between. The CDR3, as DNA: TGTGCCAGCAGTTCCCGGAGTGGAAACACCATATATTTT. Protein: CASSSRSGNTIYF.